A few counts support the clone carrying this T cell receptor beta chain. The antigen is undetermined. The data originate from a study of radiation and T cells in renal cell carcinoma. Study-level information: Nephrectomy followed 15 Gy stereotactic body radiation by 4 weeks.

Time point of the sample: blood 2 weeks post-SBRT. Treatment described: 15 Gy SBRT to primary tumor, nephrectomy 4 weeks later. Serial blood draws occurred at baseline and 2 and 4 weeks post-SBRT. Clear cell pathology was present in this patient's renal cell carcinoma. Regarding the study as a whole: In blood, top tumor clones expanded by 2 weeks, shrinking by 4.

Here immunoSEQ multiplex PCR was the method, and the copy in TCRdb shows in-frame clones only, minus some. The sample shows 120,000 or so clones, 65% to 85% of them seen only once. This CDR3 contains 12 residues. Germline V lookup: CDR1 MNHEY, CDR2 SVGAGI. Trimming shortened V by 2 bases and J by 5 bases, and 4 bases separated the two germline ends. V gene TRBV6-5 combines with J gene TRBJ2-1; D gene unclear. Here the sequenced sample was blood, taken from a patient whose treatment included radiotherapy and nephrectomy. This TCR was sampled from a man in his fifties with renal cell carcinoma. The CDR3 DNA reads as TGTGCCAGCAGTTACAAGGACAATGAGCAGTTCTTC. Protein sequence: CASSYKDNEQFF.